The 3 T cell receptor beta chains below all came from one sample that was sequenced in a study of blood T cell repertoires in COVID-19. Assay used: immunoSEQ multiplex PCR; TCRdb lists only in-frame clones, some missing. Counted here are about 49,000 clones, 80% to 85% occurring once; the ten biggest clones make up more than 20%. Sequencing was performed on peripheral blood. These receptors all come from a woman older than 75 with COVID-19, enrolled during active disease.

The V and J genes are TRBV10-3 and TRBJ1-5; 7 bases are shared with TRBD1. The J segment lost 8 bases and the V segment lost 6 bases, leaving 10 bases of the junction unmatched. Germline CDR1 ENHRY, CDR2 SYGVKD. The length of the CDR3 is 14 residues. The CDR3 spells CAISLTGREEPQHF. CDR3 DNA sequence: TGTGCCATCAGCCTGACAGGGAGAGAAGAGCCCCAGCATTTT.

The V gene is TRBV27, the J gene TRBJ2-7; TRBD2 matches 10 bases. From germline, CDR1 is MNHEY and CDR2 SMNVEV (reference sequence). With V trimmed by 0 bases and J by 4 bases, 3 bases remained unmatched. CDR3 length equals 15 residues. DNA of the CDR3: TGTGCCAGCAGTTTATCGCCTAGCGGGAGTTACGAGCAGTACTTC. Residues: CASSLSPSGSYEQYF.

The chain couples TRBV13 to TRBJ2-3; 13 positions agree with TRBD2. This CDR3 has 16 residues. Germline V CDR1 and CDR2: PRHDT, FYEKMQ (reference sequence). The junction had 5 bases not matched to a gene; V was cut back by 4 bases and J by 4 bases. The CDR3 spells CASSSGTSGTSDTQYF. DNA of the CDR3: TGTGCCAGCAGCTCAGGGACTAGCGGGACCTCAGATACGCAGTATTTT.